This TCR beta chain derives from a study of T cell repertoires in cytomegalovirus infection. As for the study in general: Selected CMV epitopes included recently identified HLA-C-restricted ones as well as well-studied HLA-B-restricted ones.

TCRdb recomputed calls from the reads with MiXCR, one row per CDR3 protein. Of approximately 730,000 distinct CDR3 sequences detected, around 31% appear once; the ten largest clones hold 15% to 20%. Points on this clonotype: The antigen remains undetermined.

This CDR3 region has 13 residues. Germline assignment: CDR1 MNHGY and CDR2 SAAAGT. V lost 8 bases to trimming and J lost 3 bases, with 12 bases between them. The receptor was derived from a human donor in good health (CMV status not recorded). Some clones in this sample may be carry-over from other donors' samples. The J gene is TRBJ2-3, the V gene TRBV6-8; possibly TRBD2 for D (5 bases). Here the sequenced sample was cultured PBMCs, taken from culture after CMV antigen stimulation. The CDR3 DNA reads TGTGCCAGCCGAACAACGGGGACAGATACGCAGTATTTT. This codes for CASRTTGTDTQYF.